The T cell receptor beta chain described here comes from a study of response to subunit inactivated influenza vaccine. One entry per CDR3 protein results from TCRdb running MiXCR on the RT-PCR reads. This table holds 490,000 or so distinct CDR3 sequences, 6% to 9% found once. The sequence was obtained from a man between 45 and 75 years old who received an inactivated influenza vaccine. Sequencing used PBMCs from blood, obtained 23 months after vaccination.

CDR3: CASSKSGLAGDMDEQFF. Written as DNA, the CDR3 is TGTGCCAGCAGCAAATCAGGGTTGGCAGGGGATATGGATGAGCAGTTCTTC. The chain employs TRBV21-1 and TRBJ2-1; the table's D call TRBD1 went unverified against the DNA. TRBV21-1 is noted as a pseudogene. CDR3 length: 17 amino acids.